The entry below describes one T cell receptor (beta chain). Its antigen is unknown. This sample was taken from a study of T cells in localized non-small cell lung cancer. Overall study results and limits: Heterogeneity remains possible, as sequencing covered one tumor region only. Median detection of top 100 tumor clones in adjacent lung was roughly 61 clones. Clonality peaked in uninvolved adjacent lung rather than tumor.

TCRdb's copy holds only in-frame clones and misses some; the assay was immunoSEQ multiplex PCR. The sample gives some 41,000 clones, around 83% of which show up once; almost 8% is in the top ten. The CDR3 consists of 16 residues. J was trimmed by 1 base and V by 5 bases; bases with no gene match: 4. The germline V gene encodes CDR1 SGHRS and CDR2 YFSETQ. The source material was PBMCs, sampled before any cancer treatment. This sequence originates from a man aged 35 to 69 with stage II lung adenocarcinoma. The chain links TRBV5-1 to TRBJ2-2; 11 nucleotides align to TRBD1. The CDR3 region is CASSWTGGGNTGELFF. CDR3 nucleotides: TGCGCCAGCAGTTGGACAGGGGGCGGGAACACCGGGGAGCTGTTTTTT.